This T cell receptor beta chain derives from a study of control samples from healthy donors and cancer patients. Assay used: immunoSEQ multiplex PCR; TCRdb lists only in-frame clones, some missing. The table shows 200,000 or so clones, with roughly 94% occurring only once. Germline V gene data show CDR1 as LNHDA and CDR2 as SQIVND (reference sequence). The V end was cut by 8 bases, the J end by 5 bases, with 12 bases between. This CDR3 contains 12 residues. J is TRBJ1-2 and V is TRBV19, with D hard to call. The receptor was isolated from a man aged 50-60 years in good health. Sequenced sample: blood. The CDR3 DNA reads as TGTGCCAGTCGGGCCTTAAGATATGGCTACACCTTC. Encoded protein: CASRALRYGYTF.